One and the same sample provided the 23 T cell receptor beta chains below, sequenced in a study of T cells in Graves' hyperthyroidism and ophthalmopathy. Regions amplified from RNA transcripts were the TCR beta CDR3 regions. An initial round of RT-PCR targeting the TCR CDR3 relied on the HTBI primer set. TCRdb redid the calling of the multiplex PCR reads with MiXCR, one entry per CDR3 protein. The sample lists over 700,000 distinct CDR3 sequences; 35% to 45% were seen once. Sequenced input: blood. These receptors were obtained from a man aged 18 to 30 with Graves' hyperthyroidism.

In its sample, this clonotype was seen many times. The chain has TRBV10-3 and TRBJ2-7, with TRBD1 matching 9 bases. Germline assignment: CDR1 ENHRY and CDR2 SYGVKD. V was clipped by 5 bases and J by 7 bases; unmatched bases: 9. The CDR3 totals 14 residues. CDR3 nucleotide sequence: TGTGCCATCAGTCCTCTACAGGGGGCTCGGGAGCAGTACTTC. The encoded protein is CAISPLQGAREQYF.

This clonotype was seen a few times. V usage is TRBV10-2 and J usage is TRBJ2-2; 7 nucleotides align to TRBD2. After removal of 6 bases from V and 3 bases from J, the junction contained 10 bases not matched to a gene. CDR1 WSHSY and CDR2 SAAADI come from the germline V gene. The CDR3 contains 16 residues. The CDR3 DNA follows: TGCGCCAGCAGATCCCCCCGGGGGGTAGACACCGGGGAGCTGTTTTTT. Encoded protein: CASRSPRGVDTGELFF.

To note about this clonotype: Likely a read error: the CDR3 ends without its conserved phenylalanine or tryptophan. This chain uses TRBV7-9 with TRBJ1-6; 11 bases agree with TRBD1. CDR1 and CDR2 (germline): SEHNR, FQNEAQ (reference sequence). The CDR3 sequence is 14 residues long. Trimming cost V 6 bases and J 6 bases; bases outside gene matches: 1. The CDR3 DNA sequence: TGTGCCAGCAGGGGACAGGGGGTTAATTCACCCCTCCACTTA. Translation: CASRGQGVNSPLHL.

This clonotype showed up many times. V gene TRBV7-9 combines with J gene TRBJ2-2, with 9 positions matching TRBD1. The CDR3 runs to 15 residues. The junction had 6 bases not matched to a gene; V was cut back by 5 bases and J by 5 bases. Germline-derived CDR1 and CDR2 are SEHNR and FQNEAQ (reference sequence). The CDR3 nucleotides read TGTGCCAGCAGCCCCACAGGGGGCAATACCGGGGAGCTGTTTTTT. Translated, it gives CASSPTGGNTGELFF.

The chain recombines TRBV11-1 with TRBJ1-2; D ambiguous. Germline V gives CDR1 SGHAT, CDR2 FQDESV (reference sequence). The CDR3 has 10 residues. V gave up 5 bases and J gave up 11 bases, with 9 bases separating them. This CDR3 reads CASSITGYTF. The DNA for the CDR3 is TGTGCCAGCAGCATAACTGGTTACACCTTC.

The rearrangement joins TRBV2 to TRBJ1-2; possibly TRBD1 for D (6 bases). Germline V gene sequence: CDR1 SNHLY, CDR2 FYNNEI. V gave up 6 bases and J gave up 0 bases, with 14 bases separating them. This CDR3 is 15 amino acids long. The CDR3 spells CASSLNREANYGYTF. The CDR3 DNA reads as TGTGCCAGCAGCCTGAACAGGGAAGCTAACTATGGCTACACCTTC.

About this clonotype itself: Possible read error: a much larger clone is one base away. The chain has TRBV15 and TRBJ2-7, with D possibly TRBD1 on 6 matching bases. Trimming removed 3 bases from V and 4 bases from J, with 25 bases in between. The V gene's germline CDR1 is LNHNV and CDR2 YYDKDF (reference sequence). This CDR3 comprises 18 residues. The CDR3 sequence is CATSSGIRGTGLPYEQYF. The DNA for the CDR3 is TGTGCCACCAGCAGCGGGATCAGGGGCACCGGCCTCCCTTACGAGCAGTACTTC.

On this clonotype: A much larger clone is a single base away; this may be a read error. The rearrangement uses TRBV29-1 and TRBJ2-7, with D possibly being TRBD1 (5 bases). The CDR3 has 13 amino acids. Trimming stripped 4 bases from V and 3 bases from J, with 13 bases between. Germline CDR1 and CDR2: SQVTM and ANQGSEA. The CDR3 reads CSVAPAGLYEQYF. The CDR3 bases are TGCAGCGTTGCGCCGGCAGGGCTCTACGAGCAGTACTTC.

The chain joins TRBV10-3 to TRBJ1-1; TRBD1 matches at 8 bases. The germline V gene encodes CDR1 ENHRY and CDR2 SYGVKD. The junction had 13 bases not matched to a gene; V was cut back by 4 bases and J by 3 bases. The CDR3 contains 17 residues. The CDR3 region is CAISGRRDRPADTEAFF. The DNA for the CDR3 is TGTGCCATCAGTGGCCGACGGGACAGGCCGGCCGACACTGAAGCTTTCTTT.

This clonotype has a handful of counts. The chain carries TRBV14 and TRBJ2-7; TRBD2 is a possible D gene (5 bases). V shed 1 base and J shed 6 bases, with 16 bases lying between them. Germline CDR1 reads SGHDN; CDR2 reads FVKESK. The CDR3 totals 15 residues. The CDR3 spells CASSQVGRGSIEQYF. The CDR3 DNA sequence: TGTGCCAGCAGCCAAGTCGGACGGGGATCGATCGAGCAGTACTTC. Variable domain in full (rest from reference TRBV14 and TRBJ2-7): EAGVTQFPSHSVIEKGQTVTLRCDPISGHDNLYWYRRVMGKEIKFLLHFVKESKQDESGMPNNRFLAERTGGTYSTLKVQPAELEDSGVYFCASSQVGRGSIEQYFGPGTRLTVT.

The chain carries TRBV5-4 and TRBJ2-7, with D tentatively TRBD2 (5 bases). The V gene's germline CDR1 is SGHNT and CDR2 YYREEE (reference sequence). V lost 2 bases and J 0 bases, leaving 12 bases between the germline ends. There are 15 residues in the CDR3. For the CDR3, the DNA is TGTGCCAGCAGCTTCCTTGGAGGCGACTCCTACGAGCAGTACTTC. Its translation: CASSFLGGDSYEQYF.

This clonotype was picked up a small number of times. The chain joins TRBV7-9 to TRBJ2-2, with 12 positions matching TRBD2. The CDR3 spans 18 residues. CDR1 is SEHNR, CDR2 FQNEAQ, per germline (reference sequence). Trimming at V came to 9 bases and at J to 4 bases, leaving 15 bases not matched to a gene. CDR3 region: CASSRSSVLAGGTGELFF. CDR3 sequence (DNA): TGTGCCAGTAGCCGTTCCTCCGTACTAGCGGGGGGCACCGGGGAGCTGTTTTTT.

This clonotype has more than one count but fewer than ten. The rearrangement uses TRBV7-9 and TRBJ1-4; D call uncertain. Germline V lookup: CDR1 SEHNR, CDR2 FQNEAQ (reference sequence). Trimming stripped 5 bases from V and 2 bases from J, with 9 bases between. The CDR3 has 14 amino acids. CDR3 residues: CASSPGVTNEKLFF. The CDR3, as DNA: TGTGCCAGCAGCCCCGGTGTGACTAATGAAAAACTGTTTTTT.

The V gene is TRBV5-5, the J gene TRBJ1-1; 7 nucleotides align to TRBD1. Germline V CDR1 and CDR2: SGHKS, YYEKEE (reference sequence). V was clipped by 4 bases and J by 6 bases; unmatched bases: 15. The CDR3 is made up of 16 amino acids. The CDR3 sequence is CASSAGLTGFKAEAFF. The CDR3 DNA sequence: TGTGCCAGCAGCGCCGGACTGACAGGGTTTAAGGCTGAAGCTTTCTTT.

CDR3 in amino acids: CASSGRGLGNPEAFF. As DNA, the CDR3 is TGTGCCAGCAGCGGGAGGGGGCTTGGAAACCCTGAAGCTTTCTTT. The V and J genes are TRBV9 and TRBJ1-1, with TRBD1 matching over 7 bases. Germline CDR1 is SGDLS and CDR2 is YYNGEE. The CDR3 loop spans 15 amino acids. V lost 3 bases and J lost 6; bases outside the gene matches: 11.

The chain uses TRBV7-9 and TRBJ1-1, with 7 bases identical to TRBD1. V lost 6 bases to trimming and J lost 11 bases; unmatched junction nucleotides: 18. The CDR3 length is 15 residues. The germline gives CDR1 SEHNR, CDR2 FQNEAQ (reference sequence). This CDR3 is CASRIKEGGDAGAFF. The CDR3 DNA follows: TGTGCCAGCAGAATCAAGGAAGGGGGCGACGCTGGGGCTTTCTTT.

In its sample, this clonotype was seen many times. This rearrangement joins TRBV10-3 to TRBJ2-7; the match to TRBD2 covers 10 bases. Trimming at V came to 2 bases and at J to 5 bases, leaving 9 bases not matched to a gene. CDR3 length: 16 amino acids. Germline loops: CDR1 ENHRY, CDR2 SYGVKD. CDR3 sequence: CAISEVASGGWDEQYF. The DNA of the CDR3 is TGTGCCATCAGTGAGGTGGCTAGCGGGGGATGGGACGAGCAGTACTTC.

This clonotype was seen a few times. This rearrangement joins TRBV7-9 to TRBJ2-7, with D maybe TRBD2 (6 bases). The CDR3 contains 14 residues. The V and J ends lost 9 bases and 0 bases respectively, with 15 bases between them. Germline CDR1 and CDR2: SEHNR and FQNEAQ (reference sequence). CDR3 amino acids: CASSWEVYSYEQYF. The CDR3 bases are TGTGCCAGTAGTTGGGAGGTATACTCCTACGAGCAGTACTTC. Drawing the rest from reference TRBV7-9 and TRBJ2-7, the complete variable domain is DTGVSQNPRHKITKRGQNVTFRCDPISEHNRLYWYRQTLGQGPEFLTYFQNEAQLEKSRLLSDRFSAERPKGSFSTLEIQRTEQGDSAMYLCASSWEVYSYEQYFGPGTRLTVT.

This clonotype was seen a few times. The CDR3 DNA reads as TGCAGTTTCGCGACTAGCGGATCCTACGAGCAGTACTTC. It translates to CSFATSGSYEQYF. The chain joins TRBV20-1 to TRBJ2-7; 9 nucleotides match TRBD2. Germline V gene data show CDR1 as DFQATT and CDR2 as SNEGSKA (reference sequence). Trimming removed 8 bases from V and 1 base from J; junction bases left unmatched: 6. The CDR3 extends over 13 amino acids.

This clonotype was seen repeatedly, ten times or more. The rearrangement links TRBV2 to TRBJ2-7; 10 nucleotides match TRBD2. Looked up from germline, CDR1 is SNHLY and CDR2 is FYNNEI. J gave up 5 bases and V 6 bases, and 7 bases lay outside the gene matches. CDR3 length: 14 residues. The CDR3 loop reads CASRGGTSADEQYF. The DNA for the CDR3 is TGTGCCAGCAGAGGGGGGACTAGCGCGGACGAGCAGTACTTC.

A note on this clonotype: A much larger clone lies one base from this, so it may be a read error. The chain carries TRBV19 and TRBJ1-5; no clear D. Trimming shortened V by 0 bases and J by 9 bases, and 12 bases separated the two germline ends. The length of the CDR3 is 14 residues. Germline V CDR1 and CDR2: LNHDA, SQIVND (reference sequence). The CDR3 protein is CASSIDDNPMPQHF. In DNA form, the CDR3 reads TGTGCCAGTAGTATAGACGACAATCCGATGCCCCAGCATTTT.

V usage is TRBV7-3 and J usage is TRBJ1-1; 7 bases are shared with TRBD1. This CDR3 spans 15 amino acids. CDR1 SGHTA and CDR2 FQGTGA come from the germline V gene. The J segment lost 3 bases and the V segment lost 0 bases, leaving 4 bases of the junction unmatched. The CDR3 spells CASSLTRGRHTEAFF. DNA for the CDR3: TGTGCCAGCAGCTTAACGAGGGGGCGGCACACTGAAGCTTTCTTT.

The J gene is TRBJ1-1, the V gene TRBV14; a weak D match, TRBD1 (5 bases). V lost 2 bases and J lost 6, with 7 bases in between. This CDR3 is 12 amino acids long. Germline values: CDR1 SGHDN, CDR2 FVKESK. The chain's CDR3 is CASSQQGPEAFF. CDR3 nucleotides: TGTGCCAGCAGCCAACAGGGCCCTGAAGCTTTCTTT.